This T cell receptor (beta chain) stems from a study of a mutant IDH1 vaccine in newly diagnosed glioma. Turning to the study itself: Eight vaccinations were given in weeks 1, 3, 5, 7, 11, 15, 19 and 23. Most patients had radiochemotherapy with temozolomide before enrollment; others had one alone.

Clones were read by immunoSEQ multiplex PCR, and TCRdb kept only the in-frame ones, dropping some. This repertoire shows 110,000 or so clones, roughly 88% found once; its top ten account for 0.61%. Note on this clone: Antigen unknown.

CDR3 size: 16 residues. The germline V gene encodes CDR1 SGHRS and CDR2 YFSETQ. V was pared by 5 bases and J by 0 bases, with 14 bases between. Specified time point: week 11, during vaccination. All doses held 300 ug of mutant IDH1 20-mer peptide, with topical imiquimod. The sequence came from a woman in her fifties or sixties with glioma. Specimen: PBMCs, collected from a glioma patient whose treatment included an IDH1 peptide vaccine. The chain has TRBV5-1 and TRBJ1-4, with unresolved D. The CDR3 loop reads CASRVGWDATNEKLFF. As DNA, the CDR3 is TGCGCCAGCAGGGTCGGCTGGGATGCAACTAATGAAAAACTGTTTTTT.